The 21 T cell receptor beta chains below were found in one sample sequenced in a study of blood T cell repertoires in COVID-19 (TCRdb year 2020). Receptors were amplified or captured by the immunoSEQ multiplex PCR assay. The table comes from immuneACCESS by way of TCRdb, which keeps in-frame sequences with V and J called. Part of the clones is missing from these tables; in studies checked, under half for an unresolved V gene and the rest for unknown reasons. The sample has about 140,000 clones on record, around 81% of them singletons. More than 1.5% of the sample belongs to the ten largest clones. Material for sequencing was peripheral blood. Source of these receptors: a human donor in a cohort sampled during active COVID-19.

The V and J genes are TRBV30 and TRBJ1-5, with D maybe TRBD1 (5 bases). This CDR3 contains 14 residues. Germline V gene lookup returns CDR1 GTSNPN and CDR2 SVGIG (reference sequence). V was shortened by 0 bases and J by 6 bases, with 12 bases between the two germline ends. The CDR3 reads CAWSVGGTSQPQHF. The CDR3 bases are TGTGCCTGGAGTGTCGGAGGGACCAGTCAGCCCCAGCATTTT.

V gene TRBV19 combines with J gene TRBJ1-6, with 7 positions matching TRBD1. The CDR3 is 14 residues long. V lost 3 bases, J lost 7 bases, and 3 bases stayed unmatched. The V gene's germline CDR1 is LNHDA and CDR2 SQIVND (reference sequence). As DNA, the CDR3 is TGTGCCAGTAGTATCCACAGGGGAAATTCACCCCTCCACTTT. Encoded protein: CASSIHRGNSPLHF.

This CDR3 is CASSQAGLLHVYTF. The CDR3 DNA follows: TGCGCCAGCAGCCAGGCCGGACTTCTCCATGTCTACACCTTC. This chain links TRBV4-1 with TRBJ1-2; D is ambiguous. The CDR3 has 14 residues. Per germline, CDR1 MGHRA and CDR2 YSYEKL. V gave up 3 bases and J gave up 10 bases, with 18 bases separating them.

A few counts support this clone. The chain carries TRBV7-3 and TRBJ1-3, with 10 bases lining up with TRBD1. The trim removed 5 bases at V and 4 bases at J, leaving 2 bases unmatched. CDR3 length: 14 amino acids. The V gene's germline CDR1 is SGHTA and CDR2 FQGTGA. This CDR3 reads CASSLTGGGNTIYF. For the CDR3, the DNA is TGTGCCAGCAGCCTGACAGGGGGCGGAAACACCATATATTTT.

The genes are TRBV7-9 and TRBJ2-1, with 12 bases aligning to TRBD1. The CDR3 extends over 18 amino acids. The germline V gene has CDR1 SEHNR and CDR2 FQNEAQ (reference sequence). V trimming: 4 bases; J trimming: 6 bases; junction bases outside the gene matches: 13. CDR3 residues: CASSYPGGQGALFNEQFF. CDR3 nucleotides: TGTGCCAGCAGCTACCCTGGGGGACAGGGGGCTCTCTTCAATGAGCAGTTCTTC.

The rearrangement joins TRBV2 to TRBJ2-7; TRBD1 aligns across 10 bases. The CDR3 sequence is 17 residues long. V dropped 1 base and J dropped 4; count of bases not matched to a gene: 10. Germline CDR1 SNHLY, CDR2 FYNNEI. The CDR3 spells CASSEGSTGGSRYEQYF. The CDR3 DNA reads as TGTGCCAGCAGTGAAGGGTCGACAGGGGGCTCAAGGTACGAGCAGTACTTC.

This chain joins TRBV6-5 and TRBJ2-5; no firm D call. The CDR3 consists of 11 residues. Germline lookup yields CDR1 MNHEY and CDR2 SVGAGI. V lost 10 bases and J lost 3, with 9 bases in between. CDR3 sequence reads: CANTAEETQYF. In nucleotides, the CDR3 is TGTGCCAACACCGCCGAAGAGACCCAGTACTTC.

The chain couples TRBV7-8 to TRBJ2-5, with 8 bases matching TRBD2. The CDR3 extends over 14 amino acids. V was pared by 5 bases and J by 3 bases, with 5 bases of the junction left unmatched. From germline, CDR1 is SGHVS and CDR2 FQNEAQ. The CDR3 protein is CASSPGRAEETQYF. CDR3 sequence (DNA): TGTGCCAGCAGCCCCGGGAGGGCAGAAGAGACCCAGTACTTC.

The chain employs TRBV3-1 (or the pseudogene TRBV3-2) and TRBJ1-1; D uncertain. The germline V and J ends were trimmed by 5 bases and 2 bases, with 15 bases remaining between them. The CDR3 is 15 residues long. Germline V gene lookup returns CDR1 LGHDT and CDR2 YNNKEL (reference sequence). CDR3 DNA: TGTGCCAGCAGCGACACGAGTCGGGGAAACACTGAAGCTTTCTTT. It codes for CASSDTSRGNTEAFF.

The rearrangement uses TRBV18 and TRBJ2-3; 9 nucleotides agree with TRBD1. The CDR3 runs to 14 residues. The J segment lost 6 bases and the V segment lost 4 bases, leaving 5 bases of the junction unmatched. The germline V gene encodes CDR1 KGHSH and CDR2 LQKENI. The CDR3 DNA sequence: TGTGCCAGCTCACTTACAGGGGGCGCGGATACGCAGTATTTT. Protein sequence: CASSLTGGADTQYF.

This sequence joins TRBV6-6 and TRBJ1-5; 7 bases map to TRBD1. CDR3 length: 14 residues. Trimming removed 7 bases from V and 4 bases from J; junction bases left unmatched: 7. Germline values: CDR1 MNHNY, CDR2 SVGAGI (reference sequence). CDR3 coding DNA: TGTGCCAGCAAAACCGGGACAGTAAATCAGCCCCAGCATTTT. Translating it yields CASKTGTVNQPQHF.

The rearrangement joins TRBV29-1 to TRBJ2-3, with D possibly TRBD2 on 5 matching bases. There are 15 residues in the CDR3. With 7 bases removed from V and 0 bases from J, the gap between germline ends came to 17 bases. Germline CDR1 is SQVTM and CDR2 is ANQGSEA. CDR3 residues: CSGTEGPSSTDTQYF. Written as DNA, the CDR3 is TGCAGCGGCACAGAGGGTCCTTCAAGCACAGATACGCAGTATTTT.

As regards this clone: The junction shows a germline mismatch at one end, possibly a read error. The chain has TRBV18 and TRBJ2-5; D is unresolved. Germline CDR1 KGHSH, CDR2 LQKENI. The CDR3 sequence is 15 residues long. As DNA, the CDR3 is TGTGCCAGCTCCCCACGCCCGGGTGAACAAGAGACCCAGTACTTC. Its protein product is CASSPRPGEQETQYF.

The rearrangement links TRBV5-1 to TRBJ1-1, with TRBD1 matching over 7 bases. Trimming removed 1 base from V and 4 bases from J; junction bases left unmatched: 7. The CDR3 runs to 15 residues. Germline CDR1 reads SGHRS; CDR2 reads YFSETQ. This CDR3 is CASSLTTTGSTEAFF. The CDR3 DNA sequence: TGCGCCAGCAGCTTGACAACGACAGGGAGCACTGAAGCTTTCTTT.

The V gene is TRBV3-1 (or the pseudogene TRBV3-2), the J gene TRBJ2-2; 9 bases line up with TRBD1. Germline CDR1 and CDR2: LGHDT and YNNKEL (reference sequence). The V and J ends lost 6 bases and 5 bases, in that order; junction bases with no gene match: 7. The CDR3 runs 15 residues. This chain's CDR3 is CASRLQGALTGELFF. The CDR3 region has the DNA TGTGCCAGCAGACTACAGGGGGCGCTAACCGGGGAGCTGTTTTTT.

Points on this clone: Other DNA sequences in this specimen translate into the identical CDR3. The chain uses TRBV6-5 and TRBJ1-3; tentative D call: TRBD1 (6 bases). This CDR3 comprises 14 residues. V lost 6 bases and J lost 1, with 10 bases in between. Germline-derived CDR1 and CDR2 are MNHEY and SVGAGI. This CDR3 is CASRLQGSGNTIYF. The CDR3 region has the DNA TGTGCCAGCAGGTTACAGGGTTCTGGAAACACCATATATTTT.

The rearrangement joins TRBV10-3 to TRBJ2-1, with TRBD2 matching 10 bases. The CDR3 totals 16 residues. Losses at the gene ends were 3 bases for V and 5 bases for J; bases not matched to a gene: 7. In germline, CDR1 is ENHRY, CDR2 SYGVKD. The DNA for the CDR3 is TGTGCCATCAGTGAACCTCGACTAGCGGGTAACAATGAGCAGTTCTTC. Translated: CAISEPRLAGNNEQFF.

In this sample, this clone turned up once. The rearrangement links TRBV5-6 to TRBJ2-3, with a weak D call TRBD1 (6 bases). In germline, CDR1 is SGHDT, CDR2 YYEEEE. CDR3 size: 17 residues. V was cut by 4 bases and J by 1 base, with 19 bases left in between. The CDR3 reads CASSRSWGRGGTDTQYF. The DNA for the CDR3 is TGTGCCAGCAGCCGATCTTGGGGGCGCGGAGGCACAGATACGCAGTATTTT.

This clone came up once. The chain employs TRBV27 and TRBJ2-2; 10 nucleotides line up with TRBD1. The CDR3 has 14 residues. V lost 6 bases and J lost 6; bases outside the gene matches: 4. Germline CDR1 reads MNHEY; CDR2 reads SMNVEV (reference sequence). DNA for the CDR3: TGTGCCAGCAGACGTGACAGGGGGCCCGGGGAGCTGTTTTTT. Its translation is CASRRDRGPGELFF.

This chain joins TRBV7-3 and TRBJ2-7; 7 bases fit TRBD2. Trimming took 2 bases from V and 2 from J; bases not matched to a gene: 6. There are 15 residues in the CDR3. Germline V gene data show CDR1 as SGHTA and CDR2 as FQGTGA. CDR3 amino acids: CASSLASGLPYEQYF. CDR3 DNA: TGTGCCAGCAGCTTAGCTAGCGGATTACCCTACGAGCAGTACTTC.

The genes are TRBV7-2 and TRBJ1-1; a weak D match, TRBD1 (5 bases). Per the germline V gene, CDR1 is SGHTA and CDR2 is FQGNSA. Trimming pared 7 bases from V and 1 base from J, leaving 13 bases between. This CDR3 region has 14 residues. The CDR3 reads CASTSIQGNTEAFF. The CDR3 bases are TGTGCCAGCACCTCGATTCAGGGGAACACTGAAGCTTTCTTT.